This T cell receptor beta chain was observed in a study of blood T cells in healthy people across ages. Study as a whole: Capturing about one barcoded beta molecule per two T cells was achieved by template switching.

A sample-barcoded 5' primer and a J-beta primer mix were used in a second PCR of roughly 7 to 11 cycles. TCRdb recomputed calls from the 5' RACE reads with MiXCR, one row per CDR3 protein. In the table there are just under 750,000 distinct CDR3 sequences, 20% to 25% of which are singletons. Findings and limits, study-wide: Nothing was known about donor CMV status, and this possibly confounded expanded clonotype changes. TCR beta diversity, measured per million T cells, fell in a roughly linear way with age.

This clonotype was seen a handful of times. Its antigen is unidentified. RNA extraction gave at least 6 micrograms of total RNA per sample. Specimen: blood. The TCR comes from a man between 70 and 80 years old in good health.

The CDR3 nucleotides are TGCGCCAGCGGACATGGACAGGGAGGGCACGAGCAGTACTTC. This gives the protein CASGHGQGGHEQYF. The chain uses TRBV5-1 and TRBJ2-7, with D perhaps matching TRBD1 (8 bases). Deletions cut 7 bases from V and 5 bases from J, with 19 bases between. Germline CDR1 is SGHRS and CDR2 is YFSETQ. This CDR3 contains 14 residues. Combining the CDR3 with reference TRBV5-1 and TRBJ2-7 gives the whole variable domain KAGVTQTPRYLIKTRGQQVTLSCSPISGHRSVSWYQQTPGQGLQFLFEYFSETQRNKGNFPGRFSGRQFSNSRSEMNVSTLELGDSALYLCASGHGQGGHEQYFGPGTRLTVT.